This TCR beta chain comes out of a study of blood T cells in healthy people across ages (dated by TCRdb to between 2014 and 2017). Background on the whole study: In model experiments, template switching captured roughly one uniquely barcoded TCR beta cDNA molecule for every two T cells. Age-related changes in TCR beta repertoire diversity were measured in the study by deep sequencing normalized with unique cDNA molecular identifiers. Four age groups were formed from the donors: young (average approximately 15 years), middle-aged (around 40), aged (approximately 60) and long-lived (82). To avoid experimental bias, donors of different ages were spread randomly across the sequencing lanes. Using the same blood draw, the study looked at two additional independent replicas of 1 million unique cDNA reads for two donors, one aged 18 to 29 and the other aged 80 or older. What the work shows at the level of the full study, not this receptor alone: As age increased, observed TCR beta diversity per million T cells dropped in a roughly linear way, and a significant reduction was already evident by age around 41. Donor CMV infection status was unknown, potentially confounding age-related changes in expanded clonotypes. Total diversity estimates from one million sequenced T cells were considered lower bounds and underestimates. Observed TCR beta diversity correlated strongly with the percentage of naive T cells measured by flow cytometry. Compared with the aged group, the long-lived group had more naive CD4+ T cells, fewer expanded clones and increased TCR diversity, a pattern suggesting age selection. Since profiling was done on bulk unsorted PBMCs, naive and antigen-experienced compartments could not be conclusively compared.

Donors were a few dozen systemically healthy Caucasian individuals from Russia aged roughly 6 to 100 years. Each donor gave about 9.7 milliliters of peripheral blood, drawn into EDTA-treated Vacutainer tubes. PBMCs were isolated by Ficoll-Paque density-gradient centrifugation, with at least 7 million obtained per sample. Total RNA, at least 6 micrograms per sample, was extracted from PBMCs with Trizol reagent. For every donor, flow cytometry on a PBMC aliquot measured the percentage of naive CD45RAhigh/CD27high T cells. The library relied on 5' RACE. Data came from an Illumina HiSeq 2500. A second PCR of roughly 6 to 12 cycles was performed with a sample-barcoded 5' primer and a J-beta primer mix. A unique molecular identifier was introduced onto each TCR beta cDNA molecule by a template-switch 5' adaptor carrying 12 random nucleotides. Each sample yielded at least 3 million CDR3-containing paired-end reads. The Mint cDNA synthesis kit, primed by a TRBC-specific oligonucleotide, was used to synthesize first-strand cDNA from all RNA. Following uracil-DNA glycosylase treatment, a first 18-cycle PCR with universal primers M1SS and BC2_uni_R was performed on all cDNA. The original pipeline was this. For normalization, 1 million high-quality reads, each with a distinct molecular identifier, were randomly selected from each sample. Reads sharing molecular identifiers were discarded rather than binned into consensus sequences. MiTCR, run with a Q25 quality threshold and the strictest error-elimination algorithm, handled CDR3 identification, clonotype clustering and error correction. A nonparametric unseen species model with Euler transformation was used to estimate a lower bound on total TCR beta diversity. The public reads were quality trimmed at Q25 with fastp and then assembled into clones with MiXCR by TCRdb, keeping productive beta chains. Rows with one shared CDR3 protein collapse into an entry with the most common genes and DNA. The V and J calls and clone size are TCRdb's, not the authors'. Present in this sample are around 1.5 million distinct CDR3 sequences, about 35% of which were seen just once. Around 11% of the sample goes to the ten largest clones.

Notes on this clonotype: Its recognized antigen is unknown. The junction departs from the called germline gene at one end, perhaps through a read error.

CDR1 and CDR2 are drawn from the germline V gene: SQVTM, ANQGSEA. From its cysteine to its phenylalanine, the CDR3 spans 11 amino acids. Just the 33-base CDR3 DNA is kept, in frame starting at base 1. The sequenced sample consisted of blood. Here the chain combines TRBV29-1 and TRBJ2-3; the D gene cannot be resolved reliably. This TCR derives from a woman in her twenties or thirties in good health. The CDR3 sequence is CSVEERDAQYF. The DNA sequence is as follows: TGCAGCGTCGAAGAAAGGGATGCGCAGTATTTT.